This T cell receptor beta chain was captured by sequencing in a study of OX40 agonist ivuxolimab in advanced cancers. Study results and caveats: CD4+ T cells averaged fewer expanded clones than CD8+ T cells. Nonresponders, in some cases, also had low normalized T-cell clonal expansion.

Data came from immunoSEQ multiplex PCR; TCRdb stores just in-frame clones and leaves some out. The sample lists some 84,000 clones, about 90% occurring once. A remark on this clone: The antigen is undetermined.

The CDR3 covers 16 residues. Germline V gives CDR1 SGHDT, CDR2 YYEEEE. The V end was cut by 0 bases, the J end by 0 bases, with 13 bases between. This sequence was found in an adult with an advanced solid tumor such as melanoma, head and neck, liver or kidney cancer. The sample consisted of CD4+ or CD8+ T cells sorted from blood, taken in a trial of the OX40 agonist ivuxolimab. V and J are TRBV5-6 and TRBJ2-7; no reliable D call. The DNA of the CDR3 is TGTGCCAGCAGCTTGGCCTCAGACCCCGTCTCCTACGAGCAGTACTTC. Translation: CASSLASDPVSYEQYF.